The 27 T cell receptor beta chains below come from one sample, sequenced in a study of tumor-infiltrating lymphocytes in primary liver carcinoma. From unsorted bulk tissue weighing about 20-31 mg, DNA and RNA were co-extracted. Total RNA (around 0.45 ug) served as template for TCR beta cDNA synthesis primed by a constant-region primer. Construction of TCR beta libraries relied on three successive nested multiplex PCR rounds employing slightly modified ARM-PCR. In the first two PCR rounds, TRBV1-TRBV30 forward primers were paired with a C-beta reverse primer, and each round lasted roughly 9 cycles. MiXCR was run by TCRdb on the multiplex PCR reads, yielding one entry per CDR3 protein. Among roughly 80,000 distinct CDR3 sequences listed, more than 65% were seen once. Sequenced material: liver tumor tissue from sampling region 1. Subset reported: tumor region T1, superior pole. Receptors originate from a man aged 35-49 years with primary liver carcinoma and hepatitis B virus infection.

Worth noting for this clonotype: A read error is likely, as this CDR3 ends without the conserved phenylalanine or tryptophan. V usage is TRBV6-1 and J usage is TRBJ2-2; D call uncertain. CDR3 length: 12 residues. Germline V gene data show CDR1 as MNHNS and CDR2 as SASEGT. V was clipped by 8 bases and J by 7 bases, with 11 bases between them. In nucleotides, the CDR3 is TGTGCCAGCGGATTCCAAGGCGGGGAGCTGTTTGTT. Translated, it gives CASGFQGGELFV.

This clonotype was picked up many times. V and J are TRBV4-1 and TRBJ2-7; tentative D call: TRBD2 (6 bases). This CDR3 has 19 amino acids. Germline V gene sequence: CDR1 MGHRA, CDR2 YSYEKL. V lost 2 bases, J lost 2 bases, and 25 bases lay in between. The CDR3 region has the DNA TGCGCCAGCAGCCAATGGCCTCTCCCGGGACTCTCTACTCCCTACGAGCAGTACTTC. Its translation: CASSQWPLPGLSTPYEQYF.

A remark on this clonotype: A junction boundary mismatches the germline segment, possibly from a read error. For the CDR3, the DNA is TGCGCCAGCAGCAAACTTAGCGTGACGAACACCGGGGAGCTGTTTTTT. The encoded protein is CASSKLSVTNTGELFF. The chain has TRBV6-5 and TRBJ2-2; TRBD2 is a possible D gene (5 bases). The CDR3 runs to 16 residues. Germline CDR1 MNHEY, CDR2 SVGAGI.

V and J are TRBV12-3 or TRBV12-4 and TRBJ2-5, with D perhaps matching TRBD1 or TRBD2 (5 bases each). V lost 7 bases and J lost 5, with 14 bases in between. The CDR3 has 13 amino acids. CDR3 loop: CASKQEVWETQYF. The CDR3 region has the DNA TGTGCCAGCAAACAGGAGGTGTGGGAGACCCAGTACTTC.

To note about this clonotype: One end of the junction varies from germline; a read error may be responsible. This chain connects TRBV4-2 to TRBJ1-4; a weak D match, TRBD1 (5 bases). This CDR3 contains 15 residues. Germline CDR1 is LGHNA and CDR2 is YNFKEQ. CDR3: CASSHVGPRNEKLLF. The CDR3 region has the DNA TGTGCCAGCAGCCATGTGGGACCGCGGAATGAAAAACTGCTTTTT.

V and J are TRBV11-2 and TRBJ2-3, with unresolved D. The J call is doubtful: the DNA matches TRBJ1-5 better. Germline V gene sequence: CDR1 SGHAT, CDR2 FQNNGV. The CDR3 is 15 amino acids. Here the CDR3 DNA reads TGTGCCAGCAGTTTAACCGGGAGCGGGAGAGATACACAGCATTTT. It specifies CASSLTGSGRDTQHF.

With respect to this clonotype: The junction departs from germline at one end; a sequencing error may be responsible. The gene calls are TRBV6-6 and TRBJ1-5; maybe TRBD1 (5 bases). This CDR3 has 15 residues. Germline CDR1 and CDR2: MNHNY and SVGAGI (reference sequence). The CDR3 loop is CASRSGTDSNQSQHF. The CDR3, as DNA: TGTGCCAGCAGGTCGGGGACCGATAGCAATCAGTCCCAGCATTTT.

A remark on this clonotype: A much larger clone sits a single nucleotide away, making a read error possible. The chain uses TRBV20-1 and TRBJ2-7; D is unresolved. Germline loops: CDR1 DFQATT, CDR2 SNEGSKA (reference sequence). The V and J ends lost 5 bases and 4 bases respectively, with 9 bases between them. The CDR3 runs to 11 residues. The CDR3: CSASSEYEQYF. The CDR3 nucleotides read TGCAGTGCTTCATCAGAGTACGAGCAGTACTTC.

This clonotype was observed once. Its ends do not fully match the called genes, so a read error is possible. This chain uses TRBV11-2 with TRBJ2-3; TRBD1 matches 9 bases. Germline values: CDR1 SGHAT, CDR2 FQNNGV. The length of the CDR3 is 17 residues. The CDR3 spells CANSLNLGTGTSDTQYF. In DNA form, the CDR3 reads TGTGCCAACAGCTTAAATCTTGGGACAGGGACAAGCGATACGCAGTATTTT.

The genes are TRBV5-8 and TRBJ1-6, with D perhaps matching TRBD1 (6 bases). This CDR3 comprises 15 residues. Germline CDR1 reads SGHTS; CDR2 reads YDEGEE. V was shortened by 8 bases and J by 5 bases, with 17 bases between the two germline ends. The CDR3 here is CARSRTGRNNSPLHF. The DNA for the CDR3 is TGTGCCAGAAGTCGTACAGGGAGGAATAATTCACCCCTCCACTTT.

Concerning this clonotype itself: At one end the junction does not follow the germline gene, possibly because of a read error. The rearrangement joins TRBV11-2 to TRBJ2-6, with TRBD1 matching 9 bases. The germline gives CDR1 SGHAT, CDR2 FQNNGV. This CDR3 is built from 18 residues. CDR3 nucleotides: TGTGCCAGCAGCTTAAGACAGGGGGGCCCCTCTGGGGTTAACGTCCTGACCTTC. Translating it yields CASSLRQGGPSGVNVLTF.

This clonotype was seen ten or more times. J is TRBJ2-1 and V is TRBV28, with D perhaps TRBD2 (5 bases). Trimming cost V 2 bases and J 10 bases, with 6 bases left between them. Germline assignment: CDR1 MDHEN and CDR2 SYDVKM. This CDR3 contains 11 residues. CDR3 protein: CASSLVAEQFF. CDR3 bases: TGTGCCAGCAGTTTAGTAGCGGAGCAGTTCTTC.

In the case of this clonotype: This sequence may be a read error, since a much larger clone differs from it by one base. The chain has TRBV7-8 and TRBJ1-5; D uncertain. The length of the CDR3 is 16 residues. Per germline, CDR1 SGHVS and CDR2 FQNEAQ. The CDR3 DNA reads TGTGCCAGCAGCTTAGCGACGACGCTATCGAATCAGCCCCAGCAATTT. Amino acid sequence: CASSLATTLSNQPQQF.

On this clonotype: One end of the junction varies from germline; a read error may be responsible. The chain joins TRBV9 to TRBJ2-3; 8 bases agree with TRBD2. There are 16 residues in the CDR3. Per germline, CDR1 SGDLS and CDR2 YYNGEE. The CDR3 protein is CASSVDPAGEEDTQYF. The CDR3 nucleotides read TGTGCCAGCAGCGTAGATCCAGCGGGAGAGGAGGATACGCAATATTTT. Looking up the rest from reference TRBV9 and TRBJ2-3 gives the full variable domain: DSGVTQTPKHLITATGQRVTLRCSPRSGDLSVYWYQQSLDQGLQFLIQYYNGEERAKGNILERFSAQQFPDLHSELNLSSLELGDSALYFCASSVDPAGEEDTQYFGPGTRLTVL.

Regarding this clonotype: A much larger clone sits a single nucleotide away, making a read error possible. The chain carries TRBV5-1 and TRBJ1-1; no definite D call. CDR3 length equals 16 residues. CDR1 and CDR2 from the germline V gene are SGHRS and YFSETQ. V was shortened by 5 bases and J by 0 bases, with 17 bases between the two germline ends. The CDR3 loop reads CASRFGLDQLNTEAFF. In nucleotides, the CDR3 is TGCGCCAGCAGATTCGGATTGGACCAGTTGAACACTGAAGCTTTCTTT.

About this clonotype itself: The conserved phenylalanine or tryptophan is not found at the CDR3 terminus, so this likely reflects a read error. V gene TRBV29-1 combines with J gene TRBJ2-5, with a weak D call TRBD2 (6 bases). Looked up from germline, CDR1 is SQVTM and CDR2 is ANQGSEA. The CDR3 has 15 amino acids. The ends were cut back, 5 bases at V and 4 bases at J, with 20 bases in the middle. The CDR3 region is CSVHGASGRGETQYL. The CDR3 bases are TGCAGCGTTCATGGGGCCTCGGGGCGGGGAGAGACCCAGTACTTA.

This clonotype was counted once. A much larger clone lies one base from this, so it may be a read error. In DNA form, the CDR3 reads TGTGCCGGCAGCTTGGGGCAGGGTTACCTCTCCTACGAGCAGTACTTC. Amino acids: CAGSLGQGYLSYEQYF. The chain carries TRBV5-6 and TRBJ2-7; D possibly corresponds to TRBD1 (5 bases). Germline CDR1 and CDR2: SGHDT and YYEEEE. The CDR3 runs to 16 residues.

In this sample, this clonotype turned up a few times. The junction shows a germline mismatch at one end, possibly a read error. The V gene is TRBV4-1, the J gene TRBJ1-5; TRBD1 might be the D (5 bases). The CDR3 runs to 16 residues. Germline CDR1 and CDR2: MGHRA and YSYEKL. CDR3 protein: CAGSHQIGANNQPRHF. CDR3 coding DNA: TGCGCCGGCAGCCACCAAATTGGGGCCAACAATCAGCCCCGGCATTTT.

A note on this clonotype: Its ends do not fully match the called genes, so a read error is possible. The rearrangement uses TRBV4-2 and TRBJ1-2; D is unclear. The CDR3 is 14 amino acids. Per germline, CDR1 LGHNA and CDR2 YNFKEQ. CDR3 residues: CASSHDDGDYVYTF. DNA for the CDR3: TGTGCCAGCAGCCACGATGACGGAGACTATGTCTACACCTTC.

This clonotype was observed at least ten times. The chain employs TRBV4-2 and TRBJ2-3, with 9 bases aligning to TRBD2. Germline V gene lookup returns CDR1 LGHNA and CDR2 YNFKEQ. There are 19 residues in the CDR3. J was trimmed by 0 bases and V by 4 bases; bases with no gene match: 14. The CDR3 bases are TGTGCCAGCAGCCTCACTTGGGAGGCGGGAGGGTTTAGCACAGATACGCAGTATTTT. Translating gives CASSLTWEAGGFSTDTQYF.

The table lists this clonotype with a count of one. The final CDR3 position lacks the conserved phenylalanine or tryptophan, pointing to a likely read error. The chain joins TRBV4-1 to TRBJ2-5; no clear D. This CDR3 has 14 amino acids. V was cut by 2 bases and J by 1 base, with 8 bases left in between. CDR1 is MGHRA, CDR2 YSYEKL, per germline. DNA for the CDR3: TGCGCCAGCAGCCAAAACAGTGGCCAAGAGACCCAGTACTCC. This encodes CASSQNSGQETQYS.

Comments on this clonotype: The junction departs from germline at one end; a sequencing error may be responsible. This rearrangement joins TRBV11-2 to TRBJ1-3; 8 positions agree with TRBD1. Germline CDR1 reads SGHAT; CDR2 reads FQNNGV. CDR3 length: 20 residues. The chain's CDR3 is CASSSSLRGQVVGSGDTICF. As DNA, the CDR3 is TGTGCCAGCAGCTCCTCCCTCCGGGGACAGGTTGTCGGCTCTGGAGACACCATATGTTTT. Drawing the rest from reference TRBV11-2 and TRBJ1-3, the complete variable domain is EAGVAQSPRYKIIEKRQSVAFWCNPISGHATLYWYQQILGQGPKLLIQFQNNGVVDDSQLPKDRFSAERLKGVDSTLKIQPAKLEDSAVYLCASSSSLRGQVVGSGDTICFGEGSWLTVV.

Comment on this clonotype: At one end the junction does not follow the germline gene, possibly because of a read error. The chain employs TRBV11-1 and TRBJ2-1; no definite D call. Germline CDR1 and CDR2: SGHAT and FQDESV (reference sequence). The CDR3 is 13 amino acids. The CDR3 DNA reads TGTGCGAGCAGCTTAGGCCGGGCAAATGAGTCGTTCTTC. Translated: CASSLGRANESFF.

V and J are TRBV5-1 and TRBJ2-7; D unclear. The CDR3 consists of 13 residues. V was pared by 0 bases and J by 2 bases, with 6 bases between. The germline V gene has CDR1 SGHRS and CDR2 YFSETQ. The CDR3 region is CASSLAQPYEQYF. In DNA, the CDR3 is TGCGCCAGCAGCTTGGCCCAGCCCTACGAGCAGTACTTC. The whole variable domain, filled in from reference TRBV5-1 and TRBJ2-7, reads KAGVTQTPRYLIKTRGQQVTLSCSPISGHRSVSWYQQTPGQGLQFLFEYFSETQRNKGNFPGRFSGRQFSNSRSEMNVSTLELGDSALYLCASSLAQPYEQYFGPGTRLTVT.

This clonotype came up many times. The junction shows a germline mismatch at one end, possibly a read error. The chain joins TRBV7-9 to TRBJ2-7; D may be TRBD2 (6 bases). CDR3 length: 13 amino acids. The germline CDR1 and CDR2 sequences are SEHNR and FQNEAQ (reference sequence). In nucleotides, the CDR3 is TGTGCCAGCAGCTTGGGGGGTCTCTACGAACAGTACTTC. This gives the protein CASSLGGLYEQYF.

The chain combines TRBV28 with TRBJ1-4; TRBD1 is a possible D gene (5 bases). The germline gives CDR1 MDHEN, CDR2 SYDVKM. This CDR3 spans 15 amino acids. Written as DNA, the CDR3 is TGTGCTAGGAGTCCCTGGGGCCGAACTAATGAAAAACTGTTTTTT. It yields the protein CARSPWGRTNEKLFF.

This clonotype appeared once. This sequence joins TRBV7-9 and TRBJ2-3; D possibly corresponds to TRBD1 (5 bases). CDR3 length equals 16 residues. CDR1 and CDR2 from the germline V gene are SEHNR and FQNEAQ (reference sequence). V lost 9 bases to trimming and J lost 1 base, with 20 bases between them. CDR3 protein: CASNNLDRDGTDTQYF. CDR3 nucleotides: TGTGCCAGTAATAACTTAGACAGAGACGGCACAGATACGCAGTATTTT.